The rows below give T cell receptor beta chains drawn from one sample of a study of cytomegalovirus exposure and HLA in healthy donors. TCRdb's copy holds only in-frame clones and misses some; the assay was immunoSEQ multiplex PCR. This repertoire shows 84,000 or so clones, more than 55% found once; its top ten account for 5% to 6.5%. The material sequenced was PBMCs. These receptor sequences come from a woman aged 25-40 years in good health and CMV-seropositive. CDR3s include the opening cysteine and the closing phenylalanine or tryptophan. A D gene is named only where the DNA matches it firmly. Size tells how often a clone was seen (once, few, many) or the class of an expanded clone, and some rows leave it out.

J	D	V	size	CDR3	DNA
TRBJ1-5	-	TRBV30	-	CAWSGFQGHQPQHF	TGTGCCTGGAGTGGATTCCAGGGCCATCAGCCCCAGCATTTT
TRBJ2-3	TRBD2	TRBV4-2	-	CASSQDLVAGPDTQYF	TGTGCCAGCAGCCAAGATCTGGTAGCGGGGCCAGATACGCAGTATTTT
TRBJ2-5	TRBD2	TRBV7-8	-	CASSPGLAGGLETQYF	TGTGCCAGCAGCCCAGGACTAGCGGGGGGTTTAGAGACCCAGTACTTC
TRBJ2-3	-	TRBV30	-	CAWLPGLRDTDTQYF	TGTGCCTGGCTTCCGGGACTAAGGGACACGGATACGCAGTATTTT
TRBJ1-1	-	TRBV18	once	CASAITEGGDTEAFF	TGTGCCAGCGCTATCACCGAGGGGGGGGACACTGAAGCTTTCTTT
TRBJ2-7	TRBD2	TRBV18	-	CASSPLAGTNEQYF	TGTGCCAGCTCACCGTTAGCGGGGACTAACGAGCAGTACTTC
TRBJ1-2	-	TRBV5-6	-	CASSLGGGYGYTF	TGTGCCAGCAGCTTGGGAGGGGGCTATGGCTACACCTTC
TRBJ2-7	TRBD1	TRBV19	-	CASSIGQGISYEQYF	TGTGCCAGTAGTATCGGACAGGGTATCTCCTACGAGCAGTACTTC
TRBJ1-6	TRBD1	TRBV6-5	-	CASRGQAHNSPLHF	TGTGCCAGCCGGGGACAGGCGCATAATTCACCCCTCCACTTT
TRBJ2-2	-	TRBV7-6	few	CASSSTDRNTGELFF	TGTGCCAGCAGCTCTACCGACAGAAACACCGGGGAGCTGTTTTTT
TRBJ2-5	TRBD2	TRBV7-3	few	CASSLQGTTKRETQYF	TGTGCCAGCAGCTTACAAGGGACTACGAAGAGGGAGACCCAGTACTTC
TRBJ1-2	TRBD1	TRBV18	-	CASSPDRGYGYTF	TGTGCCAGCTCACCAGACAGGGGCTATGGCTACACCTTC
TRBJ1-2	-	TRBV16	-	CASSQRYGYTF	TGTGCCAGCAGCCAACGCTATGGCTACACCTTC
TRBJ2-3	-	TRBV27	-	CASSLHKTPQSTDTQYF	TGTGCCAGCAGTTTACATAAGACTCCCCAGAGCACAGATACGCAGTATTTT
TRBJ2-7	TRBD1	TRBV7-2	few	CASSPRDRLYEQYF	TGTGCCAGCAGCCCCCGGGACAGGCTATACGAGCAGTACTTC
TRBJ1-2	-	TRBV11-2	-	CASSLGTVYGYTF	TGTGCCAGCAGCTTAGGAACAGTCTATGGCTACACCTTC
TRBJ2-3	TRBD2	TRBV9	-	CASSLSGGYSTDTQYF	TGTGCCAGCAGCCTGAGCGGGGGGTATAGCACAGATACGCAGTATTTT
TRBJ2-7	TRBD1	TRBV4-1	few	CASSQSGTGTYEQYF	TGCGCCAGCAGCCAATCCGGGACAGGAACCTACGAGCAGTACTTC
TRBJ1-2	-	TRBV6-1	few	CASSETENYGYTF	TGTGCCAGCAGTGAAACAGAGAACTATGGCTACACCTTC
TRBJ1-1	-	TRBV28	-	CASPGAGGQDTEAFF	TGTGCCAGTCCTGGTGCGGGGGGCCAGGACACTGAAGCTTTCTTT
TRBJ1-2	-	TRBV5-1	once	CASSPGTFERDGYTF	TGCGCCAGCAGCCCGGGGACATTCGAACGTGATGGCTACACCTTC
TRBJ2-2	TRBD1	TRBV19	-	CASKTGGANTGELFF	TGTGCCAGTAAGACAGGGGGAGCGAACACCGGGGAGCTGTTTTTT
TRBJ1-6	-	TRBV27	few	CASSLTGSPLHF	TGTGCCAGCAGTTTGACAGGATCACCCCTCCACTTT
TRBJ1-1	-	TRBV7-9	few	CASSPLGGRPSSTEAFF	TGTGCCAGCAGCCCGCTCGGGGGGCGACCCTCTTCCACTGAAGCTTTCTTT
TRBJ2-5	-	TRBV4-1	few	CASSQDLGALGETQYF	TGCGCCAGCAGCCAAGATCTGGGGGCGCTGGGGGAGACCCAGTACTTC
TRBJ2-2	TRBD1	TRBV19	once	CASKGDRDTGELFF	TGTGCCAGTAAGGGGGACAGGGACACCGGGGAGCTGTTTTTT
TRBJ1-5	-	TRBV14	-	CASSQDRGDQPQHF	TGTGCCAGCAGCCAAGACAGGGGAGATCAGCCCCAGCATTTT
TRBJ1-3	TRBD1	TRBV5-1	-	CASSSGGRNTIYF	TGCGCCAGCAGCTCAGGGGGCCGGAACACCATATATTTT
TRBJ1-6	-	TRBV6-1	few	CASRSGNSPLHF	TGTGCCAGCAGGTCAGGGAATTCACCCCTCCACTTT